Given below is one T cell receptor beta chain in context. Its specific antigen is unknown. No per-base quality is available; no much larger clone lies one base away. Donors formed part of the validation cohort, which comprised over a hundred subjects and was distinct from the first cohort of under 750 subjects. The germline V gene (reference sequence) supplies CDR1 MNHNY and CDR2 SVGAGI. The CDR3 runs 15 amino acids, cysteine and phenylalanine included. Only the CDR3 DNA stays, 45 bases, in frame from base 1. V lost 6 bases and J lost 8 bases, and the count of bases not matched to a germline gene is 11. The receptor library was made with the immunoSEQ multiplex PCR assay. The original methods were these. A statistical classification framework was built for diagnosing cytomegalovirus status from the catalog of TCR beta chain sequences. Entries here come from immuneACCESS through TCRdb and include only in-frame sequences with V and J called. Some clones fail to appear in such tables; in the studies checked, an unresolved V gene covers under half of the shortfall, and the cause of the remainder is unknown. V and J calls and clone size follow that table, whereas D and trimming were derived from the DNA. The sample yields fewer than 150,000 clones; around nine tenths were counted once. Of the sample, 1.4% to 1.5% is held by the ten largest clones.

These data come from a study of cytomegalovirus exposure and HLA in healthy donors (dated by TCRdb to 2017 to 2019). Context from the whole study: The 500 to 700 repertoires of the first cohort and the approximately 130 validation repertoires were produced on the same platform, according to a later analysis. The study was designed to test whether signatures of past pathogen exposure could be identified by cataloging public T cell receptors. A separate validation cohort of 100 to 150 different subjects was used in addition to the 666-subject first cohort. The study combined high-throughput TCR immunosequencing, statistical association of individual TCRs with disease status, and machine learning to predict cytomegalovirus infection status. The study at large found these results: The classifier was reported to diagnose cytomegalovirus status with high specificity and sensitivity in both the original and validation cohorts. The validation cohort had no HLA typing available for a later analysis, so co-occurrence within that cohort was assessed over all 120 or so repertoires. It was suggested by the authors that the approach could potentially be generalized to other disease states and immunological phenotypes. While some public TCRs were present in many individuals, most TCR sequences turned up only very rarely across donors. Three of the identified cytomegalovirus-associated TCR beta chains were confirmed in vitro to be specific for cytomegalovirus antigens. A later analysis found that TCRs clustered in the first cohort also tended to co-occur in the 110 or so validation repertoires, with approximately 94% of cluster scores above 0. The study gave a list of over 150 TCR beta chains associated with cytomegalovirus.

The TCR was taken from a man younger than 40 in good health and CMV-seronegative. Input material: PBMCs. This sequence uses TRBV6-6 and TRBJ2-4; the junction holds 9 bases that match TRBD2. The CDR3 protein: CASSYRGLAVDIQYF. The DNA is as follows: TGTGCCAGCAGCTATCGGGGACTAGCAGTAGACATTCAGTACTTC.